The 7 T cell receptor beta chains presented below share a single source sample, sequenced in a study of shared clonotypes between healthy human individuals. Generated by immunoSEQ multiplex PCR, the TCRdb table keeps only in-frame clones and is missing some. The data contain more than 500,000 clones, 85% to 95% of them singletons. Naivety among CD8 cells was defined by CD45RO negativity and positive CCR7 selection, thereby excluding terminally differentiated effector memory CD45RA+ cells. The sample taken for sequencing was naive CD8+ T cells sorted from blood. Source of these receptors: a woman in her twenties or thirties in good health.

The J gene is TRBJ1-2, the V gene TRBV9; D ambiguous. CDR1 and CDR2 from the germline V gene are SGDLS and YYNGEE. This CDR3 comprises 14 residues. V was pared by 0 bases and J by 3 bases, with 9 bases between. The CDR3 spells CASSVGDFDYGYTF. DNA of the CDR3: TGTGCCAGCAGCGTAGGTGACTTCGACTATGGCTACACCTTC.

J is TRBJ2-2 and V is TRBV6-5; 10 bases line up with TRBD1. CDR1 is MNHEY and CDR2 is SVGAGI in the germline V gene. This CDR3 comprises 16 residues. V dropped 2 bases and J dropped 6; count of bases not matched to a gene: 6. In nucleotides, the CDR3 is TGTGCCAGCAGTTACGGGACAGGGGTAAAGGCCGGGGAGCTGTTTTTT. It is translated as CASSYGTGVKAGELFF.

This chain's CDR3 is CASSKTSGSSDEQYF. CDR3 coding DNA: TGTGCCAGCAGTAAAACTAGCGGGAGCAGTGACGAGCAGTACTTC. The gene calls are TRBV6-6 and TRBJ2-5; TRBD2 agrees at 11 bases. Matching the DNA end better, TRBJ2-7 makes the J call doubtful. This CDR3 spans 15 amino acids. Germline V gene sequence: CDR1 MNHNY, CDR2 SVGAGI (reference sequence).

V is TRBV27 and J is TRBJ2-7, with 8 bases aligning to TRBD1. After removal of 3 bases from V and 5 bases from J, the junction contained 9 bases not matched to a gene. Germline-derived CDR1 and CDR2 are MNHEY and SMNVEV (reference sequence). The CDR3 contains 15 residues. CDR3 DNA: TGTGCCAGCAGTTTCACCGGACAGGGAGGTGACGAGCAGTACTTC. It yields the protein CASSFTGQGGDEQYF.

The V call is TRBV27, the J call TRBJ1-3, with 8 nucleotides matching TRBD1. CDR1 is MNHEY, CDR2 SMNVEV, per germline (reference sequence). The V segment lost 9 bases and the J segment 0 bases; nucleotides outside the gene matches: 1. The CDR3 totals 13 residues. The CDR3 DNA reads TGTGCCAGTGGGACAGGCTCTGGAAACACCATATATTTT. Its protein product is CASGTGSGNTIYF.

This chain uses TRBV29-1 with TRBJ2-7, with TRBD2 identical over 7 bases. The germline CDR1 and CDR2 sequences are SQVTM and ANQGSEA. The CDR3 is 13 amino acids. Germline trimming cut 7 bases from V and 2 bases from J; bases unmatched to any gene: 8. CDR3 nucleotide sequence: TGCAGCGCTCCAAGGCGGGGGACCTACGAGCAGTACTTC. It is translated as CSAPRRGTYEQYF.

This sequence joins TRBV7-4 and TRBJ2-1, with TRBD2 identical over 8 bases. CDR3 length: 16 residues. The V gene's germline CDR1 is SGHVT and CDR2 SQSDAQ. With V trimmed by 5 bases and J by 7 bases, 13 bases remained unmatched. The CDR3 sequence: CASSTIWRTSQNEQFF. CDR3 nucleotide sequence: TGTGCCAGCAGCACCATCTGGAGGACTAGCCAGAATGAGCAGTTCTTC.